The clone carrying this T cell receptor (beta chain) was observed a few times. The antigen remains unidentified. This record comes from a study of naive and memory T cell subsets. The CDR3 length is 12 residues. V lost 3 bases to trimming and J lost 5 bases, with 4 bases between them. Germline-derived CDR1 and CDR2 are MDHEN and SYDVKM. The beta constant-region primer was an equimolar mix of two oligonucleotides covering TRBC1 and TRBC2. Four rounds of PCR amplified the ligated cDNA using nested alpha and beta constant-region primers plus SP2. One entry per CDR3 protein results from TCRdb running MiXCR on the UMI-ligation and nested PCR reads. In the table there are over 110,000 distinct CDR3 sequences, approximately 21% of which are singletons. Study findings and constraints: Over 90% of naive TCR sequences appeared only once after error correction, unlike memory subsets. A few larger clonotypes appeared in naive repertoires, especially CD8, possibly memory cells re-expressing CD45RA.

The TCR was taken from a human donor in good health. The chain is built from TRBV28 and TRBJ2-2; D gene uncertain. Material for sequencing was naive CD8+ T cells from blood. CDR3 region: CASSFVTGELFF. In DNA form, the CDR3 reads TGTGCCAGCAGTTTTGTTACCGGGGAGCTGTTTTTT.